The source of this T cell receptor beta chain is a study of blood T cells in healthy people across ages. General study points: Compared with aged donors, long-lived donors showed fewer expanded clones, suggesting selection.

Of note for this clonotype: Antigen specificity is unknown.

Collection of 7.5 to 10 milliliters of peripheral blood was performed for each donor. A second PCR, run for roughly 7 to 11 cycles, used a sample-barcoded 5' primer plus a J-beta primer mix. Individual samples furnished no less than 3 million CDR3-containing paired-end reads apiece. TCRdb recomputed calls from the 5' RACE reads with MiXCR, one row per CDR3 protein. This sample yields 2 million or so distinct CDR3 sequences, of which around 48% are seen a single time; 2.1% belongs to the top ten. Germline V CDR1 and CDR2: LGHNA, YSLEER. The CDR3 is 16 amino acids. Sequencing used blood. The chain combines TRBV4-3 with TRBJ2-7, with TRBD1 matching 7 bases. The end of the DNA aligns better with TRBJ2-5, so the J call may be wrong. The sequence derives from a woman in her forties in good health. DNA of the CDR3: TGCGCCAGCAGCCAAGAAGGGGGCGCAACCCCTGAGACCCAGTACTTC. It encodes CASSQEGGATPETQYF.